The 22 T cell receptor beta chains listed next were all sequenced from one sample in a study of chemoradiotherapy in HPV16-positive cancers. The assay was immunoSEQ multiplex PCR, and TCRdb's table has in-frame clones only and misses some. The sample includes 30,000 to 45,000 clones, around 80% of them seen just once. The sequences come from blood, collected from a patient who underwent chemoradiotherapy. All receptors come from a human donor with HPV-associated anogenital cancer.

The CDR3: CASGLDGYTF. CDR3 nucleotides: TGTGCCAGTGGGCTCGATGGCTACACCTTC. The chain recombines TRBV19 with TRBJ1-2, with D unresolved. Trimming shortened V by 8 bases and J by 6 bases, and 7 bases separated the two germline ends. Germline V gene sequence: CDR1 LNHDA, CDR2 SQIVND (reference sequence). CDR3 length equals 10 residues. The variable domain in full, with the rest retrieved from reference TRBV19 and TRBJ1-2, is DGGITQSPKYLFRKEGQNVTLSCEQNLNHDAMYWYRQDPGQGLRLIYYSQIVNDFQKGDIAEGYSVSREKKESFPLTVTSAQKNPTAFYLCASGLDGYTFGSGTRLTVV.

The chain links TRBV9 to TRBJ2-5, with D uncertain. CDR1 SGDLS and CDR2 YYNGEE come from the germline V gene. CDR3 length: 13 amino acids. The V end lost 3 bases, the J end lost 9 bases, and 15 bases lay between the germline ends. CDR3 region: CASSGPQFRPQYF. The CDR3 coding sequence is TGTGCCAGCAGCGGCCCTCAATTCCGCCCCCAGTACTTC.

In DNA form, the CDR3 reads TGCAGCGTTGGCCGTCAGGACACTGAAGCTTTCTTT. This sequence encodes CSVGRQDTEAFF. The gene calls are TRBV29-1 and TRBJ1-1; no clear D gene. This CDR3 is 12 amino acids long. The V end was cut by 4 bases, the J end by 3 bases, with 9 bases between. Per the germline V gene, CDR1 is SQVTM and CDR2 is ANQGSEA. Full variable domain (rest looked up from reference TRBV29-1 and TRBJ1-1): SAVISQKPSRDICQRGTSLTIQCQVDSQVTMMFWYRQQPGQSLTLIATANQGSEATYESGFVIDKFPISRPNLTFSTLTVSNMSPEDSSIYLCSVGRQDTEAFFGQGTRLTVV.

The chain joins TRBV30 to TRBJ1-2, with TRBD1 identical over 7 bases. Germline-derived CDR1 and CDR2 are GTSNPN and SVGIG (reference sequence). This CDR3 is built from 13 residues. V was pared by 5 bases and J by 8 bases, with 11 bases of the junction left unmatched. Written as DNA, the CDR3 is TGTGCCTGGTCGAGGGTGACAGGGTTCGGCTACACCTTC. It is translated as CAWSRVTGFGYTF.

The gene calls are TRBV7-8 and TRBJ2-3; D might be TRBD2 (6 bases). CDR3 length: 15 amino acids. Trimming removed 6 bases from V and 3 bases from J, with 16 bases in between. Germline loops: CDR1 SGHVS, CDR2 FQNEAQ. The CDR3 DNA is TGTGCCAGCAGTTTGTCGGGGGAGCCGACAGATACGCAGTATTTT. It is translated as CASSLSGEPTDTQYF.

This chain uses TRBV10-3 with TRBJ1-2; no firm D call. Between the trimmed V and J ends, which lost 2 bases and 8 bases, there was a span of 12 bases. The CDR3 sequence is 13 residues long. Per the germline V gene, CDR1 is ENHRY and CDR2 is SYGVKD. In DNA form, the CDR3 reads TGTGCCATCAGTGAGAGGGAAGGGCAAGGCTACACCTTC. Translating it yields CAISEREGQGYTF.

This chain links TRBV7-2 with TRBJ2-5; 7 bases are a match to TRBD2. This CDR3 spans 13 amino acids. V trimming: 5 bases; J trimming: 2 bases; junction bases outside the gene matches: 2. CDR1 is SGHTA, CDR2 FQGNSA, per germline. As DNA, the CDR3 is TGTGCCAGCAGCCCACTAGCGCAAGAGACCCAGTACTTC. Its protein is CASSPLAQETQYF.

The chain carries TRBV2 and TRBJ2-7; 8 bases are shared with TRBD1. This CDR3 comprises 16 residues. With V trimmed by 6 bases and J by 0 bases, 10 bases remained unmatched. Germline lookup yields CDR1 SNHLY and CDR2 FYNNEI. The CDR3 sequence is CASSDLGTGASYEQYF. CDR3 sequence (DNA): TGTGCCAGCAGCGATCTAGGGACAGGAGCCTCCTACGAGCAGTACTTC.

V and J are TRBV7-2 and TRBJ1-5; TRBD1 might be the D (6 bases). Trimming stripped 2 bases from V and 5 bases from J, with 13 bases between. The CDR3 extends over 15 amino acids. Germline CDR1 reads SGHTA; CDR2 reads FQGNSA. CDR3 in DNA: TGTGCCAGCAGCTTATCCGGGGGCAATGATCAGCCCCAGCATTTT. It encodes CASSLSGGNDQPQHF.

The CDR3 nucleotides are TGCGCCAGCAGCGAGGACTTCGCCTCGGGGAACACTGAAGCTTTCTTT. Protein sequence: CASSEDFASGNTEAFF. The chain is built from TRBV5-1 and TRBJ1-1; unclear D gene. The CDR3 contains 16 residues. Germline V gene data show CDR1 as SGHRS and CDR2 as YFSETQ. Between the trimmed V and J ends, which lost 4 bases and 1 base, there was a span of 17 bases. Full variable domain (outside the CDR3, taken from reference TRBV5-1 and TRBJ1-1): KAGVTQTPRYLIKTRGQQVTLSCSPISGHRSVSWYQQTPGQGLQFLFEYFSETQRNKGNFPGRFSGRQFSNSRSEMNVSTLELGDSALYLCASSEDFASGNTEAFFGQGTRLTVV.

This chain connects TRBV19 to TRBJ1-2, with TRBD1 as a possible D gene (6 bases). Between the trimmed V and J ends, which lost 6 bases and 8 bases, there was a span of 13 bases. The CDR3 has 12 residues. The V gene's germline CDR1 is LNHDA and CDR2 SQIVND (reference sequence). The CDR3 is CASRGGAGGYTF. Written as DNA, the CDR3 is TGTGCCAGTAGAGGGGGAGCGGGCGGCTACACCTTC.

The chain uses TRBV19 and TRBJ1-5, with D unresolved. Germline lookup yields CDR1 LNHDA and CDR2 SQIVND (reference sequence). The V gene lost 0 bases and the J gene lost 7 bases, with 7 bases spanning the gap. CDR3 length: 13 amino acids. DNA for the CDR3: TGTGCCAGTAGTATAGAAGCGGGCCAGCCCCAGCATTTT. This encodes CASSIEAGQPQHF.

The chain carries TRBV2 and TRBJ2-7, with D unresolved. Trimming took off 3 bases at V and 6 bases at J, with 18 bases between the two ends. The CDR3 is 15 amino acids. The germline V gene encodes CDR1 SNHLY and CDR2 FYNNEI. The CDR3, as DNA: TGTGCCAGCAGTGATCACGGACCTCTTTCTAGCGAGCAGTACTTC. Encoded protein: CASSDHGPLSSEQYF.

This clone was counted only a few times. This chain links TRBV25-1 with TRBJ2-2; D not resolved. The CDR3 loop spans 14 amino acids. V lost 3 bases, J lost 4 bases, and 9 bases lay in between. From germline, CDR1 is MGHDK and CDR2 SYGVNS. This CDR3 is CASSDNRVTGELFF. CDR3 coding DNA: TGTGCCAGCAGTGATAACAGAGTCACCGGGGAGCTGTTTTTT.

CDR3 amino acids: CASSQVLTSGGWYNEQFF. The CDR3 nucleotides are TGTGCCAGCAGCCAAGTCCTTACTAGCGGGGGCTGGTACAATGAGCAGTTCTTC. The chain has TRBV14 and TRBJ2-1; 11 bases map to TRBD2. V was clipped by 1 base and J by 4 bases; unmatched bases: 9. The CDR3 consists of 18 residues. Germline V gives CDR1 SGHDN, CDR2 FVKESK.

This clone was detected only once. This chain joins TRBV7-2 and TRBJ1-1; 9 bases are shared with TRBD1. The CDR3 extends over 15 amino acids. Germline assignment: CDR1 SGHTA and CDR2 FQGNSA. Unmatched junction bases numbered 5, after V lost 5 bases and J lost 1 base. Written as DNA, the CDR3 is TGTGCCAGCAGCCTATGGACAGGGGCGAACACTGAAGCTTTCTTT. This translates into CASSLWTGANTEAFF.

The gene calls are TRBV7-2 and TRBJ2-3; D ambiguous. Germline-derived CDR1 and CDR2 are SGHTA and FQGNSA. With 5 bases removed from V and 3 bases from J, the gap between germline ends came to 15 bases. The CDR3 covers 15 residues. CDR3 sequence reads: CASSPMGLETDTQYF. The CDR3, as DNA: TGTGCCAGCAGCCCGATGGGGTTGGAAACAGATACGCAGTATTTT.

The chain couples TRBV10-3 to TRBJ2-5, with 7 bases matching TRBD1. The CDR3 is 14 residues long. The junction had 4 bases not matched to a gene; V was cut back by 3 bases and J by 3 bases. Germline lookup yields CDR1 ENHRY and CDR2 SYGVKD. The CDR3 bases are TGTGCCATCAGTGACAGGGGGTTAAAAGAGACCCAGTACTTC. This gives the protein CAISDRGLKETQYF.

The chain couples TRBV6-5 to TRBJ2-7; maybe TRBD1 (5 bases). The germline V gene encodes CDR1 MNHEY and CDR2 SVGAGI. The germline V and J ends were trimmed by 2 bases and 4 bases, with 9 bases remaining between them. This CDR3 region has 13 residues. The CDR3 region has the DNA TGTGCCAGCAGTTACGACAGACAGTACGAGCAGTACTTC. Translating gives CASSYDRQYEQYF.

V usage is TRBV6-1 and J usage is TRBJ1-5; 9 positions match TRBD1. In germline, CDR1 is MNHNS, CDR2 SASEGT. This CDR3 spans 15 amino acids. The junction had 6 bases not matched to a gene; V was cut back by 4 bases and J by 5 bases. In nucleotides, the CDR3 is TGTGCCAGCAGTGTCGCGGGACAGGGAGATCAGCCCCAGCATTTT. As protein: CASSVAGQGDQPQHF.

The chain recombines TRBV5-1 with TRBJ1-3, with D uncertain. V was clipped by 5 bases and J by 1 base, with 7 bases between them. CDR1 and CDR2 from the germline V gene are SGHRS and YFSETQ. The CDR3 length is 13 residues. Here the CDR3 DNA reads TGCGCCAGCAGGCAAGGGTCTGGAAACACCATATATTTT. Its protein is CASRQGSGNTIYF.

The chain employs TRBV7-2 and TRBJ1-5; D is undetermined. The CDR3 totals 13 residues. V lost 6 bases to trimming and J lost 3 bases, with 9 bases between them. From germline, CDR1 is SGHTA and CDR2 FQGNSA. CDR3 DNA: TGTGCCAGCAGTGGACGTTTCAATCAGCCCCAGCATTTT. This sequence encodes CASSGRFNQPQHF.